This record covers a single T cell receptor beta chain. This clonotype was counted ten times or more. Its cognate antigen has yet to be identified. Per-base qualities were not stored, and no clone one base away is much larger. TCRdb names Illumina NovaSeq 6000 as the instrument used. TCRalpha and TCRbeta cDNA libraries were built by 5'RACE with constant-segment primers, adding sample barcodes and unique molecular identifiers. Trizol reagent was used to extract RNA from every sample. Amplification of the libraries took two PCR steps, and the second step added a second sample barcode plus Illumina TruSeq adapters. Sequencing of libraries was performed on an Illumina NovaSeq with 2 x 150 bp paired-end reads. Concerning the study's data processing: With migec v1.2.7, reads were demultiplexed and then collapsed into UMI-guided consensus sequences. Using mixcr v2.1.11, UMI consensuses were aligned to TRA and TRB V and J templates and then assembled into clonotypes. A clonotype was counted as expanded or contracted only if both edgeR and NoisET called the change significant, with noise models trained on biological replicates. For edgeR calls, a false discovery rate-adjusted p below 0.01 and a log2 fold-change threshold of 1 were applied. PCA with hierarchical clustering of max-normalized trajectories of the 1000 most abundant clonotypes was used as exploratory dynamics analysis. Each responding clone was given a CD4 or CD8 phenotype based on the CD4+ and CD8+ repertoires, which had been sequenced separately. TCRdb redid the processing of the public reads, applying fastp at Q25 and MiXCR, and retained in-frame beta chains. Entries that share a CDR3 protein sequence are merged under the most common genes and DNA. TCRdb, rather than the study authors, made the V and J calls. This sample lists 250,000 to 300,000 distinct CDR3 sequences; around 15% were detected once. The ten largest clones take up roughly 23% of the sample.

PBMCs were isolated by Ficoll-Paque density gradient centrifugation. The record originates from a study of T-cell memory formation after mild COVID-19 (dated by TCRdb to 2020 to 2023). Notes on the research overall: Most TCR sequence clusters were specific to one of the two donors. In a couple of donors, T-cell clones that expanded and contracted after mild COVID-19 were followed by sequencing TCRalpha and TCRbeta repertoires longitudinally. Two young, previously healthy adult volunteers, one female and one male, were included in the cohort.

The investigation overall reported the following: Clones contracting from day 15 to 85 had balanced CD4/CD8 phenotypes, while a second wave expanding from day 15 to 37 was biased towards CD4+. The study covered only a couple of mild cases, and larger cohorts including severe cases with pre-infection samples were considered necessary. SARS-CoV-2 specificity was not confirmed for the second-wave clones peaking on day 37. Contracting CD4+ clones appeared mostly in the CM and EM memory subsets, whereas CD8+ clones were enriched in EMRA. Some responding clones were detected in pre-infection memory, which suggested that pre-existing cross-reactive memory T cells had joined the SARS-CoV-2 response.

Including the terminal cysteine and phenylalanine, the CDR3 comprises 14 residues. Only the CDR3 region is kept as DNA, spanning 42 bases read in frame from base 1. For this chain, trimming is 4 bases at the V end and 3 bases at the J end, and the number of junction bases without a gene match is 3. The CDR1 and CDR2 encoded by the germline V gene are LGHNA and YSLEER. Sequenced material: PBMCs or a T cell subset sorted from them (not recorded which). The rearrangement combines TRBV4-3 with TRBJ1-1, and TRBD1 matches 9 of the central bases. The clonotype comes from a man younger than 35 who had mild COVID-19 (a few samples of this study predate the infection). The sample titles of this study are shuffled in the database, so cell type and time point are left out; the donor was told from shared clones. The CDR3 is CASSLRTGDTEAFF. The nucleotide sequence reads as follows: TGCGCCAGCAGCCTCCGGACAGGGGACACTGAAGCTTTCTTT.